Listed below are T cell receptor beta chains from one sample, sequenced in a study of T cells in localized non-small cell lung cancer. The protocol was immunoSEQ multiplex PCR, while the TCRdb copy is restricted to in-frame clones and leaves out a portion. Of 25,000 to 35,000 clones in the sample, 80% are singletons; the top ten hold around 16%. Specimen: peripheral blood, collected before any cancer treatment. The receptors were gathered from a male donor older than 55 with stage III squamous cell lung carcinoma. CDR3s include the opening cysteine and the closing phenylalanine or tryptophan. Fields, in order: V gene, D gene, clone size, J gene, CDR3 DNA, CDR3 protein. The D gene is left open where the match is weak. Clone size is given for some rows only: seen once, a few or many times, or a class if the clone is expanded.

>TRBV7-2|NA|NA|TRBJ2-4
TGTGCCAGCAGCTTAGCCACATCGGGGTTTCAGTACTTC
CASSLATSGFQYF
>TRBV6-5|NA|NA|TRBJ2-1
TGTGCCAGCAGTCCAGGGGTAAGCTCCTACAATGAGCAGTTCTTC
CASSPGVSSYNEQFF
>TRBV11-3|TRBD1|once|TRBJ2-7
TGTGCCAGCAGCTTTACAGGGGCCGGCGAGCAGTACTTC
CASSFTGAGEQYF
>TRBV4-2|TRBD1|NA|TRBJ1-5
TGTGCCAGCAGCCGAGACAGGGAGGTCGAACAGCCCCAGCATTTT
CASSRDREVEQPQHF
>TRBV7-2|NA|NA|TRBJ1-2
TGTGCCAGCAGCGTACAGGGTTATGGCTACACCTTC
CASSVQGYGYTF
>TRBV14|NA|NA|TRBJ1-4
TGTGCCAGCAGCCCGAGCAGTCAAAAACTGTTTTTT
CASSPSSQKLFF
>TRBV6-5|NA|NA|TRBJ2-1
TGTGCCAGCAGTTATGGAAGTGAGCAGTTCTTC
CASSYGSEQFF
>TRBV7-2|TRBD1|NA|TRBJ2-5
TGTGCCAGCAGCTTGATGACAGGGGAGGAGACCCAGTACTTC
CASSLMTGEETQYF
>TRBV21-1|NA|NA|TRBJ2-1
TGTGCCAGCAGCAAAGGGACTAGCGGGAGGGCCACGCCACACAATGAGCAGTTCTTC
CASSKGTSGRATPHNEQFF
>TRBV7-9|NA|NA|TRBJ2-2
TGTGCCAGCAGCTTAGCAGGGATGAACACCGGGGAGCTGTTTTTT
CASSLAGMNTGELFF